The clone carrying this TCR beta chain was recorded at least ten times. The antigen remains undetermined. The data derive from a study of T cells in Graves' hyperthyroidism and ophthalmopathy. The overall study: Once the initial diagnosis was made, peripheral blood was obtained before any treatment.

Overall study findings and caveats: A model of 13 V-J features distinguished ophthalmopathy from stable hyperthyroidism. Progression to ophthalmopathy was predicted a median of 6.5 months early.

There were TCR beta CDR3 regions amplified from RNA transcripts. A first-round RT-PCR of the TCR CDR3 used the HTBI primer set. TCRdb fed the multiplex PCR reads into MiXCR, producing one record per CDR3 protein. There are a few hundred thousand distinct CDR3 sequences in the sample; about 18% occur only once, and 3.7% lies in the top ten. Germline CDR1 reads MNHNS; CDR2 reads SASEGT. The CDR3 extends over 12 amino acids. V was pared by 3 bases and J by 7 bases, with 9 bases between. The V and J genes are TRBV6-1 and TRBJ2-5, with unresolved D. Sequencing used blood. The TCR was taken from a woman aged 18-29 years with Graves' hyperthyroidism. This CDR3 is CASSDPVGTQYF. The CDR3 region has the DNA TGTGCCAGCAGTGACCCTGTGGGGACCCAGTACTTC.